This T cell receptor (beta chain) came from a study of monozygotic twins with inflammatory bowel disease. TCRdb re-called the 5' RACE reads and gives one entry per CDR3 protein, without DNA. The sample table includes around 450,000 distinct CDR3 sequences. Germline values: CDR1 SGHDT, CDR2 YYEEEE. The CDR3 runs to 14 residues. The material sequenced was blood. The V and J genes are TRBV5-6 and TRBJ1-2; the D call from TCRdb, TRBD1, cannot be confirmed without DNA. The sequence derives from a human donor with ulcerative colitis or Crohn's disease, or a healthy co-twin of an affected twin (not recorded which). The CDR3 sequence is CASSYPGQGHGYTF.